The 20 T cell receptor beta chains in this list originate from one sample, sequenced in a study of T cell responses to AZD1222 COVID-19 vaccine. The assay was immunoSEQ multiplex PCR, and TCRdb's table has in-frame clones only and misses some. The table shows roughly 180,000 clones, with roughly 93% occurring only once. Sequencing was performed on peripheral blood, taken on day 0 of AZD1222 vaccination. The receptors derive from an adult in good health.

The CDR3 region has the DNA TGTGCCAGCAGCCACAAGACAGGGTTATGGGATACGCAGTATTTT. Translation gives CASSHKTGLWDTQYF. The chain links TRBV7-9 to TRBJ2-3; 7 bases match TRBD1. Germline trimming cut 5 bases from V and 6 bases from J; bases unmatched to any gene: 11. The germline gives CDR1 SEHNR, CDR2 FQNEAQ (reference sequence). This CDR3 has 15 amino acids. The whole variable domain, filled in from reference TRBV7-9 and TRBJ2-3, reads DTGVSQNPRHKITKRGQNVTFRCDPISEHNRLYWYRQTLGQGPEFLTYFQNEAQLEKSRLLSDRFSAERPKGSFSTLEIQRTEQGDSAMYLCASSHKTGLWDTQYFGPGTRLTVL.

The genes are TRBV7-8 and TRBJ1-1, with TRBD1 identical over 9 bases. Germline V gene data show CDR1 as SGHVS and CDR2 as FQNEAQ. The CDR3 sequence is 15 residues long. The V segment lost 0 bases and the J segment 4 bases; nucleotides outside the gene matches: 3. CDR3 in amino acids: CASSLAGQGVTEAFF. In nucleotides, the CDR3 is TGTGCCAGCAGCTTAGCGGGACAGGGAGTCACTGAAGCTTTCTTT.

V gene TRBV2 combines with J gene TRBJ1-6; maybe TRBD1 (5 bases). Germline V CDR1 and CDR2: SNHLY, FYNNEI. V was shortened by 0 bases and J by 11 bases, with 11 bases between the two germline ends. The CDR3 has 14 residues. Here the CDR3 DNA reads TGTGCCAGCAGTGAAGCAAGGGGTTTGGCACCCCTCCACTTT. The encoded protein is CASSEARGLAPLHF. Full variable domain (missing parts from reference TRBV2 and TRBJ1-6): EPEVTQTPSHQVTQMGQEVILRCVPISNHLYFYWYRQILGQKVEFLVSFYNNEISEKSEIFDDQFSVERPDGSNFTLKIRSTKLEDSAMYFCASSEARGLAPLHFGNGTRLTVT.

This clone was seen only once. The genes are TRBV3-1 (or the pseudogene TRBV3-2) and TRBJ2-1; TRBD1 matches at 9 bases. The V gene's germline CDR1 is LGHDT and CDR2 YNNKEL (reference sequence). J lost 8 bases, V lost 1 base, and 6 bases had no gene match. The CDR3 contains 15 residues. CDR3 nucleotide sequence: TGTGCCAGCAGCCAAGTGGGACAGGGAGTATATGAGCAGTTCTTC. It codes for CASSQVGQGVYEQFF.

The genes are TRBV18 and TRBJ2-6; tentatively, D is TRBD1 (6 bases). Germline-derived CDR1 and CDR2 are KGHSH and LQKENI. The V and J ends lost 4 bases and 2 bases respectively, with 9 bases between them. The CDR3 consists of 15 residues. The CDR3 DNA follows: TGTGCCAGCTCACGGACAGAACCTGGGGCCAACGTCCTGACTTTC. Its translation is CASSRTEPGANVLTF.

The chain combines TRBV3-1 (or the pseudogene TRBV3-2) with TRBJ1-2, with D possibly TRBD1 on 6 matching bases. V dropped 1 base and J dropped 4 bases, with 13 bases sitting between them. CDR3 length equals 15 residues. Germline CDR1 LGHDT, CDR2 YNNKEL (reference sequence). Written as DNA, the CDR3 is TGTGCCAGCAGCCAAGGAATTCAGGGGCTCTATGGCTACACCTTC. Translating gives CASSQGIQGLYGYTF.

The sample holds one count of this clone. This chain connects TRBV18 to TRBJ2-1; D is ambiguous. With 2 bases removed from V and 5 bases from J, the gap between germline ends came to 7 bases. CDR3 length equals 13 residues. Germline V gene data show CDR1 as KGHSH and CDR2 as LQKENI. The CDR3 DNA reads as TGTGCCAGCTCACCATCAGCAAACAATGAGCAGTTCTTC. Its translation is CASSPSANNEQFF.

The CDR3 region is CASSLGAGGKQYF. The CDR3 bases are TGTGCCAGCAGTTTAGGGGCAGGGGGTAAGCAGTACTTC. The chain uses TRBV27 and TRBJ2-7; TRBD1 aligns across 7 bases. CDR1 is MNHEY, CDR2 SMNVEV, per germline (reference sequence). This CDR3 spans 13 amino acids. V lost 2 bases, J lost 8 bases, and 6 bases stayed unmatched.

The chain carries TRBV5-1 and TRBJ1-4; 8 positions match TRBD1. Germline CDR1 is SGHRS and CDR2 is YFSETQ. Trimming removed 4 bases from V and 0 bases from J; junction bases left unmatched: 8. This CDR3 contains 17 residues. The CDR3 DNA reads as TGCGCCAGCAGCATAAGGTCGGGACAGGCAACTAATGAAAAACTGTTTTTT. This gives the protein CASSIRSGQATNEKLFF.

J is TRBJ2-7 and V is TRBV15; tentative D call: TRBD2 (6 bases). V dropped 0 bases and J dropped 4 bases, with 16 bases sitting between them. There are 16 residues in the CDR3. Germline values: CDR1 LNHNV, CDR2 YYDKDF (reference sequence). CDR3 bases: TGTGCCACCAGCAGAGACAGTGCGGTGGGGGGATACGAGCAGTACTTC. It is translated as CATSRDSAVGGYEQYF.

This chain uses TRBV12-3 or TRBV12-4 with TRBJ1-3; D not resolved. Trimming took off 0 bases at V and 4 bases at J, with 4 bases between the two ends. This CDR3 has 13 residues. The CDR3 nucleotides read TGTGCCAGCAGTTTAGCAGGCGGAAACACCATATATTTT. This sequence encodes CASSLAGGNTIYF.

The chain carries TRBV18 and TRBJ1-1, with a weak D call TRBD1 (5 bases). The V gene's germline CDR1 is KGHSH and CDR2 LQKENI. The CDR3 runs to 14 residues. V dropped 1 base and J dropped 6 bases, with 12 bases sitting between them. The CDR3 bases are TGTGCCAGCTCACCACTTGGTTGGGGACCTGAAGCTTTCTTT. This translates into CASSPLGWGPEAFF.

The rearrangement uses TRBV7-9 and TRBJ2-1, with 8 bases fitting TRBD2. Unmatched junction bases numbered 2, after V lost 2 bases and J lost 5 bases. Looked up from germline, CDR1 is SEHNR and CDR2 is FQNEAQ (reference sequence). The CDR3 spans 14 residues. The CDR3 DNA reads TGTGCCAGCAGCTTATTACTAGCGGACAATGAGCAGTTCTTC. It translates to CASSLLLADNEQFF.

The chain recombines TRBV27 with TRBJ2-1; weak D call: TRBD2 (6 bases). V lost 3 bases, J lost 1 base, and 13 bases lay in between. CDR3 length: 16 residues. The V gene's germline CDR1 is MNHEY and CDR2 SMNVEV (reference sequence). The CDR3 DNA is TGTGCCAGCAGTTTTTTGGTGGGACTGTCCTACAATGAGCAGTTCTTC. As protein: CASSFLVGLSYNEQFF.

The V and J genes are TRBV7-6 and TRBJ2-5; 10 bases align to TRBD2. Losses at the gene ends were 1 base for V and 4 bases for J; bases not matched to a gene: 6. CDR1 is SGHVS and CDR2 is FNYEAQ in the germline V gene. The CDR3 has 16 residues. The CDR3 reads CASSLDATSGLETQYF. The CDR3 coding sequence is TGTGCCAGCAGCTTAGACGCGACTAGCGGGTTAGAGACCCAGTACTTC.

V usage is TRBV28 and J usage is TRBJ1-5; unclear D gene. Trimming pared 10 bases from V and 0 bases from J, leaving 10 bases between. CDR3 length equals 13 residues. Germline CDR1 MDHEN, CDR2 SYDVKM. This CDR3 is CATTELSNQPQHF. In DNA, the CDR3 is TGTGCCACCACGGAACTTAGCAATCAGCCCCAGCATTTT.

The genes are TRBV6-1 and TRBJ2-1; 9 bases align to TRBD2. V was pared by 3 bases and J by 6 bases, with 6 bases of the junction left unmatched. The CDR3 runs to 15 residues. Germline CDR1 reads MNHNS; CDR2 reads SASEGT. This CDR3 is CASSEAGGPINEQFF. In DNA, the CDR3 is TGTGCCAGCAGTGAGGCGGGAGGGCCCATCAATGAGCAGTTCTTC.

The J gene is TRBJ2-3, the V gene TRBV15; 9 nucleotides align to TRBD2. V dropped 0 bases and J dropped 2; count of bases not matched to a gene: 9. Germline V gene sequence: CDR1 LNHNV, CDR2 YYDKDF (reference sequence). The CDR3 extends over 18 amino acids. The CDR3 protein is CATSRDRSLAGDTDTQYF. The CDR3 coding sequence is TGTGCCACCAGCAGAGATCGTAGCTTAGCGGGGGACACAGATACGCAGTATTTT.

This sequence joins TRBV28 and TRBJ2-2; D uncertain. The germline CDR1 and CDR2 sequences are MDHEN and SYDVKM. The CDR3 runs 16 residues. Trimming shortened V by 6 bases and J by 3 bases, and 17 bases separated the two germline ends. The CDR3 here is CASSPSGAGDTGELFF. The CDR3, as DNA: TGTGCCAGCAGCCCGTCCGGAGCTGGGGACACCGGGGAGCTGTTTTTT.

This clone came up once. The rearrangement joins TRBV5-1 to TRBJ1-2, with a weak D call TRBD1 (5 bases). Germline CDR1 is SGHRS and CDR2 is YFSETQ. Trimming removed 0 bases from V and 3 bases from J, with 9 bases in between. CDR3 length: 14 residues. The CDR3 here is CASSLEDTYYGYTF. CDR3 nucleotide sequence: TGCGCCAGCAGCTTGGAGGACACGTACTATGGCTACACCTTC.